This TCR beta chain was sequenced in a study of CXCR3-negative and CXCR3-positive naive CD8 T cells. Turning to the study itself: The study obtained roughly 130 million TRB reads, about 1.5 +/- 0.3 million per library.

Considering frequency, this clonotype is medium-sized. A CD45RO-CCR7+CD27+CD95- phenotype identified naive CD8+ T cells. Carrying UMI labels, the TRB cDNA libraries were prepared through 5' RACE. Following a re-call of the 5' RACE reads, TCRdb has one entry per CDR3 protein and lacks DNA. The sample's table shows 8,000 to 10,000 distinct CDR3 sequences. The receptor comes from a human donor in good health. Some clones in this sample may be carry-over from other donors' samples. Sequenced sample: naive CXCR3- CD8+ T cells from blood. Subset of the sample: CD45RO-CCR7+CD27+CD95- naive CD8+ T cells lacking CXCR3 (TNR3-).

Here the CDR3 reads CAVQGLARDEQFF. V is TRBV2 and J is TRBJ2-1; with no DNA, the TCRdb D assignment of TRBD2 cannot be verified. Per germline, CDR1 SNHLY and CDR2 FYNNEI. The CDR3 runs 13 residues.